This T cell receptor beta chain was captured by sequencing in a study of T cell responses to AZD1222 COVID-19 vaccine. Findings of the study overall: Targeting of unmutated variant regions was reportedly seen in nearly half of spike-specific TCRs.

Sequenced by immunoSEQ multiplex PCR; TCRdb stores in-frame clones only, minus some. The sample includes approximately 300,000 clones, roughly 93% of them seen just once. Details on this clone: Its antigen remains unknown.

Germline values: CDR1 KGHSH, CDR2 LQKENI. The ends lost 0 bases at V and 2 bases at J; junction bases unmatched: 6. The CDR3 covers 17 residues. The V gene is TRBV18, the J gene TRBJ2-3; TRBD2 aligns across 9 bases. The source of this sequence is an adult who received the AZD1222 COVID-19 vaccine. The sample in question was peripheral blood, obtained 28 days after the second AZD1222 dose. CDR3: CASSPPGLAGDTDTQYF. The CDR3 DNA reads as TGTGCCAGCTCACCACCGGGACTAGCCGGAGACACAGATACGCAGTATTTT.